This T cell receptor (beta chain) was found in a study of neurological immune-mediated disorders. Whole-study findings and limits: No sharing of CDR3 amino acid sequences was observed among expanded clones across subjects, suggesting private repertoires in all groups.

As for time point: longitudinal time-point 3. Unsorted libraries were prepared from 2 million PBMCs held at -80 C. TCRdb used MiXCR to reprocess the 5' RACE reads, holding one entry per CDR3 protein. The top ten hold 5% to 6% of the sample, which has tens of thousands of distinct CDR3 sequences, 3.5% to 4.5% seen once. This clonotype was counted ten times or more. Its cognate antigen is unknown. This clonotype was obtained from a woman aged 55-70 years with multiple sclerosis. The sequenced material came from PBMCs.

CDR3 region: CASSRTGTGFSSGNTIYF. In DNA, the CDR3 is TGTGCCAGCAGTAGAACCGGGACAGGGTTTAGCTCTGGAAACACCATATATTTT. The V gene is TRBV7-9, the J gene TRBJ1-3; 9 bases map to TRBD1. CDR1 is SEHNR and CDR2 is FQNEAQ in the germline V gene (reference sequence). The CDR3 runs 18 residues. With V trimmed by 6 bases and J by 0 bases, 12 bases remained unmatched.